This TCR beta chain was recovered during a study of T cells in Graves' hyperthyroidism and ophthalmopathy. Study-wide points: Onset of ophthalmopathy came a median roughly 6 months after the model predicted it. Most expanded thyroid clonotypes above 0.001 also appeared in blood.

CDR3 length equals 13 residues. CDR1 is MDHEN, CDR2 SYDVKM, per germline. Deletions cut 9 bases from V and 3 bases from J, with 14 bases between. This clonotype came up many times. As yet, its antigen is unknown. The study left out patients who had uncontrolled infection, other autoimmune disease, pregnancy or lactation. Orbital computed tomography, thyroid ultrasound, serum thyroxine and TRAb, and clinical symptoms together informed the diagnoses. Researchers amplified the TCR beta CDR3 regions from RNA transcripts. TCR CDR3 regions were first amplified by RT-PCR with HTBI primers. TCRdb re-analysed the multiplex PCR reads in MiXCR, keeping a single row per CDR3 protein. The profile shows roughly 750,000 distinct CDR3 sequences, about 17% of them singletons.

V and J are TRBV28 and TRBJ2-5; possibly TRBD1 for D (6 bases). This TCR came from a man aged 18 to 29 with Graves' hyperthyroidism. Sample: blood. This chain's CDR3 is CASTTQGKETQYF. The CDR3 DNA follows: TGTGCCAGTACTACACAGGGAAAAGAGACCCAGTACTTC.